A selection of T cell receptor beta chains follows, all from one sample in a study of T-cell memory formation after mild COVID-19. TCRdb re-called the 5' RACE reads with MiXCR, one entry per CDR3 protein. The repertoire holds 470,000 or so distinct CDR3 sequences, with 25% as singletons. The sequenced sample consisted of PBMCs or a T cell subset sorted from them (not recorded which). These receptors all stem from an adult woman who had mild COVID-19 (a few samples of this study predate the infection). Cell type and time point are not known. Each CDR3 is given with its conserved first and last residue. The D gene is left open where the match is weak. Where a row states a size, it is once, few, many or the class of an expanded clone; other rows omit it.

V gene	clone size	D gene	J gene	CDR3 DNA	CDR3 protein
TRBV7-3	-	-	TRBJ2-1	TGTGCCAGCAGCCCCCCTGGGGGGAGTGTAAATGAGCAGTTCTTC	CASSPPGGSVNEQFF
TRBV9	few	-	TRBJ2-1	TGTGCCAGCAGCGTAGAGTATCCCGTTTACAATGAGCAGTTCTTC	CASSVEYPVYNEQFF
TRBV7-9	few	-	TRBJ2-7	TGTGCCAGCAGCTTAGATAGCGGTTACTACGAGCAGTACTTC	CASSLDSGYYEQYF
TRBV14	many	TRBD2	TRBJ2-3	TGTGCCAGCAGCCCTAGCGGGAGTTATGGAGATACGCAGTATTTT	CASSPSGSYGDTQYF
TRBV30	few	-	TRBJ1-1	TGTGCCTGGAGTTTGACGGGGAACACTGAAGCTTTCTTT	CAWSLTGNTEAFF
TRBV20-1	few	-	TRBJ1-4	TGCAGTGCTAGAGTGGGGATAGTAAAACTGTTTTTT	CSARVGIVKLFF
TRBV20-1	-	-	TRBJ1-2	TGCAGTGCTAGGGGGAGGGTCGGATGGGGCTACACCTTC	CSARGRVGWGYTF
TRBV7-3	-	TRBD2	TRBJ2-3	TGTGCCAGCAGCGCTAGCGGTTACACAGATACGCAGTATTTT	CASSASGYTDTQYF
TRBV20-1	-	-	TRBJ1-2	TGCAGTGCTAGAGATGGAATGGGGTACTATGGCTACACCTTC	CSARDGMGYYGYTF
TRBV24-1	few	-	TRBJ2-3	TGTGCCACCGCCCAGTTCACGGATACGCAGTATTTT	CATAQFTDTQYF
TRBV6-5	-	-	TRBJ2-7	TGTGCCAGCAGTGACTCTGGACCTCCTGGCGAGCAGTACTTC	CASSDSGPPGEQYF
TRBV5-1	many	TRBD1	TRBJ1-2	TGCGCCAGCAGCTTGAGGGGGCCTGGTGGCTATGGCTACACCTTC	CASSLRGPGGYGYTF
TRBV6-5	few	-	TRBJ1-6	TGTGCCAGCAGCACCCAGGGGAGAAATTCACCCCTCCACTTT	CASSTQGRNSPLHF
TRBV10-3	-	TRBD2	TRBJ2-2	TGTGCCATCAGTGAGACCTCGCGGGAGCTGACTAGGACGAACACCGGGGAGCTGTTTTTT	CAISETSRELTRTNTGELFF
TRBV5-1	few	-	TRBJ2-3	TGCGCCAGCCGAACATCAACCTACACAGATACGCAGTATTTT	CASRTSTYTDTQYF
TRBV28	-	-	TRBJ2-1	TGTGCCAGCAGTTTAGCAGCGGCGGGAAAAAATGAGCAGTTCTTC	CASSLAAAGKNEQFF
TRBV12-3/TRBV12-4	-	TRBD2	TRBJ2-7	TGTGCCAGCAGTTGGGGACTAGCGGGAGCCGGCGAGCAGTACTTC	CASSWGLAGAGEQYF
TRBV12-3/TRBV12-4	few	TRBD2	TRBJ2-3	TGTGCCAGCAGTTTAAGCGGGGGGAAGACAGATACGCAGTATTTT	CASSLSGGKTDTQYF
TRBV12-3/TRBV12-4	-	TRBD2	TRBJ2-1	TGTGCCAGCAGGCCCAGCGGGAAGTACAATGAGCAGTTCTTC	CASRPSGKYNEQFF
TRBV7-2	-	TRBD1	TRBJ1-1	TGTGCCAGCAGCTTAAATCCAGGGGGCTTCTCTGAAGCTTTCTTT	CASSLNPGGFSEAFF
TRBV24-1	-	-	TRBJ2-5	TGTGCCACCAGTGATTCGGGAATGTCGGGGACCCAGTACTTC	CATSDSGMSGTQYF
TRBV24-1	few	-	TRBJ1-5	TGTGCCACCAGTGGAGGGAACAATCAGCCCCAGCATTTT	CATSGGNNQPQHF
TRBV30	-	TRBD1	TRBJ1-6	TGTGCCTACGAGACCGGGACAGCTAATTCACCCCTCCACTTT	CAYETGTANSPLHF
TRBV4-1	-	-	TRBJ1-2	TGCGCCAGCAGCCACGCTCAACGGTGGACAGAGTATGGCTACACCTTC	CASSHAQRWTEYGYTF
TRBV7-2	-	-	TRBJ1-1	TGTGCCAGCAGCCCCATGCCGAACACTGAAGCTTTCTTT	CASSPMPNTEAFF
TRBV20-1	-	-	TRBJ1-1	TGCAGTGCTAGCTACAGACAGGTAGAAAATGAAGCTTTCTTT	CSASYRQVENEAFF
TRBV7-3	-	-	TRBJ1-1	TGTGCCAGCAGCTCCCGGGACGGCGGAGAAGCTTTCTTT	CASSSRDGGEAFF
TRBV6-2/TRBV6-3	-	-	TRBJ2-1	TGTGCCAGCAGACGTGCTAGTCAAATTGAGCAGTTCTTC	CASRRASQIEQFF
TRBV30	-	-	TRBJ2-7	TGTGCCTGGACGGACAAGACCTACGAGCAGTACTTC	CAWTDKTYEQYF
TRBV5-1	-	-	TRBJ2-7	TGCGCCAGCAGCGGCCCCCACGAGCAGTACTTC	CASSGPHEQYF
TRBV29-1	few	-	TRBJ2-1	TGCAGCGTCGAACATTCTAAGAATGAGCAGTTCTTC	CSVEHSKNEQFF
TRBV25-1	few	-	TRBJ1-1	TGTGCCAGCAGTGGGTCTGAAGCTTTCTTT	CASSGSEAFF
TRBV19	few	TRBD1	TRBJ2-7	TGTGCCAGTAGTGAAGGGACAGGTCCTCTCTACGAGCAGTACTTC	CASSEGTGPLYEQYF
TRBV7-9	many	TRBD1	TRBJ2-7	TGTGCCAGCAGCTCAAAAGGGACAGGGTTAGGGACCTACGAGCAGTACTTC	CASSSKGTGLGTYEQYF
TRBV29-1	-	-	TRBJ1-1	TGCAGCTTTACACAGGGAGATTACACTGAAGCTTTCTTT	CSFTQGDYTEAFF
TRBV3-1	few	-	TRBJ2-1	TGTGCCAGCAGCCAAGGGCATAGCCTAAACAATGAGCAGTTCTTC	CASSQGHSLNNEQFF
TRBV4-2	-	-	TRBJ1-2	TGTGCCAGCAGCCAGGACCTGGACCATTTAGCCTATGGCTACACCTTC	CASSQDLDHLAYGYTF
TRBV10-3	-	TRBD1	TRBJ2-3	TGTGCCATCAGGACAGGGAGAGCAGATACGCAGTATTTT	CAIRTGRADTQYF
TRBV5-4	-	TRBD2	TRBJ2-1	TGTGCCAGCAGCTCCCCCGTCCGGGGAGGGAATGAGCAGTTCTTC	CASSSPVRGGNEQFF
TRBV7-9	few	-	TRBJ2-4	TGTGCCAGCAGCCCATCGGAGGGCGCCAAAAACATTCAGTACTTC	CASSPSEGAKNIQYF
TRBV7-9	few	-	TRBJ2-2	TGTGCCAGCAGCCCCTGGGGGAACACCGGGGAGCTGTTTTTT	CASSPWGNTGELFF
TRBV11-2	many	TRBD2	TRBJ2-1	TGTGCCAGCAGCTTGACTAGCGGGAGGGGGTCCTACAATGAGCAGTTCTTC	CASSLTSGRGSYNEQFF
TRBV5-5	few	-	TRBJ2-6	TGTGCCAGCAGCTTGCGTCTCTTTAAGGGGGAGAAGGGATCTGGGGCCAACGTCCTGACTTTC	CASSLRLFKGEKGSGANVLTF
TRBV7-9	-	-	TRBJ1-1	TGTGCCAGCAGCCCCCCCTCAGGGGTTTCTAACACTGAAGCTTTCTTT	CASSPPSGVSNTEAFF
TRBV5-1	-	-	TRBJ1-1	TGCGCCACCTCAAACAGGGAGGGCACTGAAGCTTTCTTT	CATSNREGTEAFF
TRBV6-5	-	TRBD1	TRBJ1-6	TGTGCCAGCAGGTCCCGACAGGGGATCTCCTATAATTCACCCCTCCACTTT	CASRSRQGISYNSPLHF
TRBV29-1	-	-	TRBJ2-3	TGCAGCGTCGAGACAGTAGATACGCAGTATTTT	CSVETVDTQYF
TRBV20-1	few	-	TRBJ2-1	TGCAGTGCTCAAGCGGGTAACTCCTACAATGAGCAGTTCTTC	CSAQAGNSYNEQFF
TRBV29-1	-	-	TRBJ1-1	TGCAGCGTCCGACAGTACACTGAAGCTTTCTTT	CSVRQYTEAFF
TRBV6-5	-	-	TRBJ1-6	TGTGCCAGCAGTTACTCTGGGAATTCACCCCTCCACTTT	CASSYSGNSPLHF
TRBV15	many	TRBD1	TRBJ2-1	TGTGCCACCAGCAGACCGCGGACAGGGGCCCATGAGCAGTTCTTC	CATSRPRTGAHEQFF
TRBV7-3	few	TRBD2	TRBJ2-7	TGTGCCAGCAGCTTAGGGCTAGCGGGGGCCACCGACGAGCAGTACTTC	CASSLGLAGATDEQYF
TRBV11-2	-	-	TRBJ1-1	TGTGCCAGCAGCTTAGACGGGAACGGGAACACTGAAGCTTTCTTT	CASSLDGNGNTEAFF
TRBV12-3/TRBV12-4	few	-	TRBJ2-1	TGTGCCAGCAGTTTAAGTCAGGGGCCATACAATGAGCAGTTCTTC	CASSLSQGPYNEQFF
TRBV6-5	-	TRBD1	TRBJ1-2	TGTGCCAGCAGTTACTCGAGCACAGGGGGGGATGGCTACACCTTC	CASSYSSTGGDGYTF
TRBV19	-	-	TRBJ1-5	TGTGCCAGTAGCGGGGGGAGGCAGTCGAATCAGCCCCAGCATTTT	CASSGGRQSNQPQHF
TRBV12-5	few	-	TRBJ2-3	TGTGCTAGTGGTTTGGTAGGGGGCACAGATACGCAGTATTTT	CASGLVGGTDTQYF
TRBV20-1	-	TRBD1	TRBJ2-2	TGCAGTGCTAGAGTAACCGGGACAGGGGACACCGGGGAGCTGTTTTTT	CSARVTGTGDTGELFF